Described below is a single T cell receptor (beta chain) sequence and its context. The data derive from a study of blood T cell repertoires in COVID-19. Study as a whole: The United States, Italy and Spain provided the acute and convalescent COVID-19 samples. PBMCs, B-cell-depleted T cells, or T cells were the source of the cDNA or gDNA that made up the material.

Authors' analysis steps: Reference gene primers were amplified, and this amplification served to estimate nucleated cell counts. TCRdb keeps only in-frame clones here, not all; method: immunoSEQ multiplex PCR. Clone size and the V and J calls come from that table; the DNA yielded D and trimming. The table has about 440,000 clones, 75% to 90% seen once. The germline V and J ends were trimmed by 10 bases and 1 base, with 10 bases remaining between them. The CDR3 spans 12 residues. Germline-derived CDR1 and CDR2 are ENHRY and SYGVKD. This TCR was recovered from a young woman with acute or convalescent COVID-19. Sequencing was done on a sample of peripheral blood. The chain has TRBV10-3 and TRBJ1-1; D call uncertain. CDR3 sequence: CATRLRNTEAFF. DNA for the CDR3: TGTGCCACGAGACTCAGGAACACTGAAGCTTTCTTT.